This T cell receptor (gamma chain) came from a study of gamma delta lymphoproliferative disorders and STAT genes. Study-wide context: Each gamma-chain library started from at least 50 ng of genomic DNA, using the LymphoTrack Dx TCRG Assay. The EuroClonality-NGS protocol was used to prepare delta libraries.

TCRdb made new clone calls on the multiplex PCR reads using CATT. The profile shows over 550 gamma-chain clones, 26% of them singletons. Germline lookup yields CDR1 EGSNGY and CDR2 YDSYNSKV. The CDR3 totals 16 residues. The V gene end was trimmed by 1 base and the J gene end by 1 base; junction bases not matched to a gene: 6. PBMCs from patients and controls supplied the genomic DNA for sequencing. Controls were healthy adult blood donors matched for age and sex. The sequencing sample was made of blood. The chain has TRGV2 and TRGJP1. As TCRdb names no J gene, one was assigned here on the basis of a DNA match to germline. This receptor was taken from a human donor in good health. The DNA of the CDR3 is TGTGCCACCTGGGACGGCCGGGGTACCACTGGTTGGTTCAAGATATTT. Protein product: CATWDGRGTTGWFKIF.